This T cell receptor beta chain was recorded in a study of somatic mutations in cytotoxic T cells in rheumatoid arthritis (dated by TCRdb to the late 2010s). Regarding the study in general: Before any treatment started and right after they were diagnosed, patients gave peripheral blood samples (around 29 ml EDTA). In newly diagnosed rheumatoid arthritis without treatment, the study examined if expanded CD8+ T-cell clones harbor somatic mutations, relying on TCRB deep sequencing to characterize clonality. Some V beta antibody-stained T-cell populations were flow-sorted on a FACSAria II or Sony SH800 at nearly 100% purity, and sorted V beta1+ cells also underwent TCRB sequencing. Patients and controls did not essentially differ in median age, which was nearly identical between the groups. TCRB deep sequencing was performed for approximately 61 rheumatoid arthritis patients and approximately 20 healthy controls. General findings and caveats noted by the study authors: The slight TRBV07 underrepresentation in patients was not adjusted for multiple comparisons. The antigen targets of the expanded CD8+ clones were unknown, and absence from virus-specific databases did not rule out viral specificity. Rheumatoid arthritis patients and age-matched healthy controls did not significantly differ in CD8+ T-cell clonality. Several identical CD8+ TCRB sequences were found in both blood and synovial fluid, and in about an eighth of the 65 patients the largest CD8+ clone exceeded 20% of CD8+ cells. Healthy controls showed no age-related increase in CD8+ clonality, whereas patients did (Spearman r ≈ 0.5).

To note about this clone: Its specific antigen is unknown. No qualities accompany the bases; no much larger clone lies one base away.

TCRB CDR3 sequencing used the immunoSEQ assay on genomic DNA. The study's processing was this. When patient CD8+ clones exceeding 1% were checked against published virus-specific TCRB sequences, only a few matched. Analyses were restricted to productive TCRB rearrangements. Clonality was expressed as a Shannon entropy-based productive clonality index, with each clone defined by a unique TCRB CDR3 sequence. Repertoire overlap between two samples was calculated from the template counts of each clone relative to total templates per sample. A correlation with a Spearman r of roughly 0.66 was found between V-gene usage by flow cytometry and V-gene usage by TCRB sequencing. The clones in this table, taken by TCRdb from immuneACCESS, are in-frame only. Not every clone is retained; where verified, under half of the shortfall comes from an unresolved V gene, and the cause of the rest is unknown. V, J and clone size were drawn from that table, and D and trimming were deduced from the DNA. This sample holds some 18,000 clones; 82% were observed only once. The ten largest make up about 8.1% of the sample.

On an AutoMACS, CD4+ and CD8+ cells were isolated via positive magnetic bead selection, and their purity was verified by flow cytometry. After a first flow cytometry screen using a TCR V beta antibody panel, clonal expansions were characterized through TCRB deep sequencing of sorted CD8+ fractions. Ficoll-Paque PLUS density gradient separation was used to isolate peripheral blood mononuclear cells. DNA from CD4-enriched, CD8-enriched or PBMC samples was extracted using Nucleospin Tissue or Tissue XS kits and then quantified on a Qubit 2.0 fluorometer. A distance of 6 bases separates the germline ends of V and J, which lose 6 bases and 0 bases respectively. The germline V gene (reference sequence) sets CDR1 to MNHEY and CDR2 to SMNVEV. The CDR3 sequence holds 14 residues, the cysteine and phenylalanine included. Kept here is only the CDR3 DNA, which spans 42 bases and is read in frame from base 1.

Input material: CD8+ T cells sorted from blood. The origin of this receptor is an adult with rheumatoid arthritis. Recombination connected TRBV27 to TRBJ2-6; matching of 5 bases hints at TRBD1 as the D gene. The nucleotides are TGTGCCAGCAGAGACAGCTCTGGGGCCAACGTCCTGACTTTC. This sequence encodes CASRDSSGANVLTF. Joined to the reference TRBV27 and TRBJ2-6 proteins, this CDR3 gives the full variable domain: EAQVTQNPRYLITVTGKKLTVTCSQNMNHEYMSWYRQDPGLGLRQIYYSMNVEVTDKGDVPEGYKVSRKEKRNFPLILESPSPNQTSLYFCASRDSSGANVLTFGAGSRLTVL.